What follows are 17 T cell receptor beta chains derived from one specimen sequenced in a study of Graves' ophthalmopathy and Graves' hyperthyroidism. The TCR beta CDR3 regions underwent amplification from RNA transcripts. The workflow started with a first-round RT-PCR run with HTBI primers and then moved on to a second-round multiplex PCR. TCRdb reanalysed the multiplex PCR reads using MiXCR and keeps one entry per CDR3 protein. The sample has over 500,000 distinct CDR3 sequences, 22% seen once; the top ten hold roughly 6.9%. The sample consisted of peripheral blood. These receptors originate from a woman between 18 and 29 years old with stable Graves' hyperthyroidism. Some clones in this sample may be carry-over from other donors' samples.

V usage is TRBV6-5 and J usage is TRBJ2-7; D is undetermined. This CDR3 region has 15 residues. Trimming pared 2 bases from V and 0 bases from J, leaving 11 bases between. The germline V gene encodes CDR1 MNHEY and CDR2 SVGAGI. The CDR3 coding sequence is TGTGCCAGCAGTTACCAGCGCCTGAGCTCCTACGAGCAGTACTTC. Translation: CASSYQRLSSYEQYF.

V is TRBV24-1 and J is TRBJ1-2; possibly TRBD1 for D (5 bases). This CDR3 contains 14 residues. Trimming pared 2 bases from V and 4 bases from J, leaving 10 bases between. Germline V gene data show CDR1 as KGHDR and CDR2 as SFDVKD. As DNA, the CDR3 is TGTGCCACCAGTGATTCGACAGATCTCTATGGCTACACCTTC. This codes for CATSDSTDLYGYTF.

This clonotype was found many times. The chain is built from TRBV6-2 or TRBV6-3 and TRBJ2-2; possibly TRBD2 for D (5 bases). Germline CDR1 reads MNHEY; CDR2 reads SVGEGT. The CDR3 spans 15 residues. With 6 bases removed from V and 7 bases from J, the gap between germline ends came to 18 bases. The chain's CDR3 is CASSLSLLAGGELFF. The DNA of the CDR3 is TGTGCCAGCAGCTTATCACTACTGGCGGGCGGGGAGCTGTTTTTT.

V usage is TRBV5-5 and J usage is TRBJ2-5; maybe TRBD2 (5 bases). Germline V gene data show CDR1 as SGHKS and CDR2 as YYEKEE (reference sequence). Trimming took off 7 bases at V and 2 bases at J, with 24 bases between the two ends. The CDR3 spans 17 residues. Here the CDR3 reads CASDNGNQIMLQETQYF. CDR3 coding DNA: TGTGCCAGCGACAACGGGAACCAGATAATGTTACAAGAGACCCAGTACTTC.

This clonotype was picked up many times. The genes are TRBV19 and TRBJ1-1; 8 positions match TRBD1. The V and J ends lost 7 bases and 0 bases, in that order; junction bases with no gene match: 7. The CDR3 covers 15 residues. The germline CDR1 and CDR2 sequences are LNHDA and SQIVND (reference sequence). This CDR3 is CASNHPGQVNTEAFF. CDR3 bases: TGTGCCAGTAATCACCCGGGACAGGTGAACACTGAAGCTTTCTTT.

In this sample, this clonotype turned up a few times. V is TRBV28 and J is TRBJ2-2; 8 nucleotides line up with TRBD2. CDR1 and CDR2 from the germline V gene are MDHEN and SYDVKM. The J segment lost 2 bases and the V segment lost 3 bases, leaving 5 bases of the junction unmatched. The CDR3 runs 16 residues. CDR3 loop: CASSFNGLANTGELFF. CDR3 sequence (DNA): TGTGCCAGCAGTTTTAACGGACTAGCAAACACCGGGGAGCTGTTTTTT.

In its sample, this clonotype was seen many times. This CDR3 reads CASSPSQTGRGLYEQYF. For the CDR3, the DNA is TGTGCCAGCAGCCCTTCCCAGACAGGACGCGGTCTCTACGAGCAGTACTTC. J is TRBJ2-7 and V is TRBV11-1; D is possibly TRBD1 (6 bases). V was pared by 5 bases and J by 3 bases, with 23 bases between. The CDR3 has 17 amino acids. Germline values: CDR1 SGHAT, CDR2 FQDESV (reference sequence).

In this sample, this clonotype turned up once. V gene TRBV11-2 combines with J gene TRBJ2-7; TRBD2 matches 14 bases. Trimming removed 2 bases from V and 3 bases from J; junction bases left unmatched: 6. Germline V gene sequence: CDR1 SGHAT, CDR2 FQNNGV. The CDR3 contains 17 residues. The CDR3 protein is CASSLSIGLAGGYEQYF. For the CDR3, the DNA is TGTGCCAGCAGCTTATCAATCGGACTAGCGGGAGGCTACGAGCAGTACTTC.

This chain connects TRBV4-1 to TRBJ1-5, with 7 nucleotides matching TRBD1. Germline values: CDR1 MGHRA, CDR2 YSYEKL. The CDR3 consists of 14 residues. J gave up 13 bases and V 0 bases, and 9 bases lay outside the gene matches. In nucleotides, the CDR3 is TGCGCCAGCAGCCAAGAAGCCCGGGACAGACTTCAGCATTTT. Translating it yields CASSQEARDRLQHF.

This clonotype was detected ten times or more. The chain uses TRBV29-1 and TRBJ1-1; D gene ambiguous. Germline assignment: CDR1 SQVTM and CDR2 ANQGSEA. The CDR3 covers 13 residues. V lost 1 base and J lost 4, with 10 bases in between. This CDR3 is CSVEGAPGTEAFF. The DNA for the CDR3 is TGCAGCGTTGAAGGGGCGCCGGGCACTGAAGCTTTCTTT.

The gene calls are TRBV12-3 or TRBV12-4 and TRBJ2-7; D remains ambiguous. CDR3 size: 15 residues. The ends were cut back, 4 bases at V and 2 bases at J, with 15 bases in the middle. The CDR3 protein is CASSYSLGPTYEQYF. CDR3 in DNA: TGTGCCAGCAGTTACTCGCTAGGGCCGACCTACGAGCAGTACTTC.

This clonotype was counted at least ten times. The J gene is TRBJ1-2, the V gene TRBV6-2 or TRBV6-3; no clear D. The germline gives CDR1 MNHEY, CDR2 SVGEGT. The CDR3 consists of 11 residues. V lost 5 bases and J 9 bases, leaving 10 bases between the germline ends. In DNA form, the CDR3 reads TGTGCCAGCAGTCGACGAGAGAGCTACACCTTC. Translating it yields CASSRRESYTF.

This clonotype was observed a few times. Being one base from a much bigger clone, this may be a read error. This sequence joins TRBV12-3 or TRBV12-4 and TRBJ2-5; 14 bases align to TRBD2. J lost 5 bases, V lost 3 bases, and 11 bases had no gene match. The CDR3 runs 18 residues. Written as DNA, the CDR3 is TGTGCCAGCAGTTTCGAGGGACTAGCGGGGGTCCAAGGGGAGACCCAGTACTTC. As protein: CASSFEGLAGVQGETQYF.

This clonotype was counted at least ten times. J is TRBJ2-5 and V is TRBV2; 8 bases map to TRBD2. Germline V lookup: CDR1 SNHLY, CDR2 FYNNEI. V shed 7 bases and J 0 bases; nucleotides not matched to a gene: 4. The CDR3 is made up of 14 amino acids. CDR3 sequence (DNA): TGTGCCAGCAAACTAGCGGAGTACCAAGAGACCCAGTACTTC. Its translation is CASKLAEYQETQYF.

Ten or more counts support this clonotype. The chain couples TRBV6-1 to TRBJ1-1, with no clear D. CDR1 is MNHNS and CDR2 is SASEGT in the germline V gene. V lost 6 bases and J 1 base, leaving 12 bases between the germline ends. This CDR3 is 14 amino acids long. DNA for the CDR3: TGTGCCAGCAGCGCCGTTGGAGGGAACACTGAAGCTTTCTTT. It is translated as CASSAVGGNTEAFF.

This clonotype appeared a few times. The chain is built from TRBV9 and TRBJ1-6; D might be TRBD1 (5 bases). This CDR3 is 14 amino acids long. CDR1 and CDR2 from the germline V gene are SGDLS and YYNGEE. Between the trimmed V and J ends, which lost 8 bases and 7 bases, there was a span of 16 bases. Written as DNA, the CDR3 is TGTGCCAGTAGCCCGGTGGGGGTGAATTCACCCCTCCACTTT. Its translation is CASSPVGVNSPLHF.

This clonotype occurred many times. The rearrangement uses TRBV28 and TRBJ2-6, with D perhaps matching TRBD2 (7 bases). This CDR3 spans 12 amino acids. Trimming pared 6 bases from V and 11 bases from J, leaving 11 bases between. Germline CDR1 reads MDHEN; CDR2 reads SYDVKM. The CDR3 DNA is TGTGCCAGCAGATGGGAGGGGGACGTCCTGACTTTC. Translating it yields CASRWEGDVLTF. Full variable domain (missing parts from reference TRBV28 and TRBJ2-6): DVKVTQSSRYLVKRTGEKVFLECVQDMDHENMFWYRQDPGLGLRLIYFSYDVKMKEKGDIPEGYSVSREKKERFSLILESASTNQTSMYLCASRWEGDVLTFGAGSRLTVL.